Presented here are 25 T cell receptor beta chains from one specimen sequenced in a study of blood T cell repertoires in COVID-19. The assay was immunoSEQ multiplex PCR, and TCRdb's table has in-frame clones only and misses some. Seen here are tens of thousands of clones, approximately 86% observed once, and the top ten hold under 8.5%. What was sequenced was peripheral blood. These receptors originate from a man older than 75 with active or convalescent COVID-19.

The chain carries TRBV30 and TRBJ2-4, with D maybe TRBD1 (5 bases). CDR1 GTSNPN and CDR2 SVGIG come from the germline V gene (reference sequence). CDR3 length equals 15 residues. Trimming took off 3 bases at V and 6 bases at J, with 18 bases between the two ends. For the CDR3, the DNA is TGTGCCTGGAGCGTCCGCGATAGGGGCAGAAACATTCAGTACTTC. This codes for CAWSVRDRGRNIQYF.

The chain joins TRBV5-1 to TRBJ2-5; 10 nucleotides align to TRBD2. This CDR3 comprises 17 residues. V was pared by 1 base and J by 2 bases, with 8 bases of the junction left unmatched. Germline V gene data show CDR1 as SGHRS and CDR2 as YFSETQ. The CDR3 protein is CASSLPPTSGAQETQYF. DNA of the CDR3: TGCGCCAGCAGCTTGCCCCCAACTAGCGGGGCACAAGAGACCCAGTACTTC.

The rearrangement links TRBV2 to TRBJ1-4; tentatively, D is TRBD1 (6 bases). Germline lookup yields CDR1 SNHLY and CDR2 FYNNEI. With 6 bases removed from V and 7 bases from J, the gap between germline ends came to 15 bases. CDR3 size: 14 residues. The CDR3 loop reads CASSATGRGEKLFF. The CDR3 DNA reads TGTGCCAGCAGCGCTACAGGGAGAGGTGAAAAACTGTTTTTT. Using reference TRBV2 and TRBJ1-4 for the parts outside the CDR3, the full variable domain is EPEVTQTPSHQVTQMGQEVILRCVPISNHLYFYWYRQILGQKVEFLVSFYNNEISEKSEIFDDQFSVERPDGSNFTLKIRSTKLEDSAMYFCASSATGRGEKLFFGSGTQLSVL.

The chain uses TRBV29-1 and TRBJ2-1, with 14 bases identical to TRBD2. The CDR3 has 14 amino acids. With V trimmed by 6 bases and J by 5 bases, 3 bases remained unmatched. Germline CDR1 reads SQVTM; CDR2 reads ANQGSEA. In nucleotides, the CDR3 is TGCAGCGTCGGGGGACTAGCGGGGGACAATGAGCAGTTCTTC. It yields the protein CSVGGLAGDNEQFF.

The V and J genes are TRBV6-2 or TRBV6-3 and TRBJ1-5; perhaps TRBD1 as D (5 bases). V was trimmed by 3 bases and J by 5 bases, leaving 8 bases between them. The germline V gene has CDR1 MNHEY and CDR2 SVGEGT. The CDR3 has 13 residues. CDR3 bases: TGTGCCAGCAGTTATCTAGGGGATCAGCCCCAGCATTTT. Protein: CASSYLGDQPQHF.

The genes are TRBV28 and TRBJ1-6; tentative D call: TRBD1 (6 bases). CDR3 length equals 15 residues. The V end lost 5 bases, the J end lost 10 bases, and 18 bases lay between the germline ends. Per the germline V gene, CDR1 is MDHEN and CDR2 is SYDVKM. DNA for the CDR3: TGTGCCAGCAGTCCTATCGGACAGTTGGGATCACCCCTCCACTTT. Amino acids: CASSPIGQLGSPLHF.

V is TRBV28 and J is TRBJ2-7; D is perhaps TRBD2 (5 bases). This CDR3 has 13 amino acids. With 8 bases removed from V and 0 bases from J, the gap between germline ends came to 11 bases. From germline, CDR1 is MDHEN and CDR2 SYDVKM. The CDR3 DNA sequence: TGTGCCAGCGGGCCGGGGAGCTCCTACGAGCAGTACGTC. Translated, it gives CASGPGSSYEQYV.

The rearrangement joins TRBV24-1 to TRBJ1-4, with 10 nucleotides matching TRBD1. Germline CDR1 KGHDR, CDR2 SFDVKD. The CDR3 sequence is 15 residues long. V shed 4 bases and J 5 bases; nucleotides not matched to a gene: 3. The CDR3 sequence: CATSDGQGENEKLFF. The CDR3 DNA sequence: TGTGCCACCAGTGACGGACAGGGGGAGAATGAAAAACTGTTTTTT.

This chain uses TRBV21-1 with TRBJ2-1; the table calls TRBD1, which could not be checked here. TRBV21-1 counts as a pseudogene. The CDR3 spans 19 residues. The CDR3 here is CASRRQGLSGDNSYNEQFF. CDR3 DNA: TGTGCCAGCAGGCGACAGGGGCTAAGCGGGGACAACTCCTACAATGAGCAGTTCTTC.

CDR3 DNA sequence: TGCGCCAGCGGGGGACTAGCATACAATGAGCAGTTCTTC. It codes for CASGGLAYNEQFF. The V and J genes are TRBV10-1 and TRBJ2-1; TRBD2 aligns across 9 bases. Germline loops: CDR1 WNHNN, CDR2 SYGVQD (reference sequence). V dropped 8 bases and J dropped 4; count of bases not matched to a gene: 3. The CDR3 is 13 residues long.

The chain employs TRBV19 and TRBJ1-2; D might be TRBD1 (5 bases). Germline loops: CDR1 LNHDA, CDR2 SQIVND (reference sequence). V was clipped by 3 bases and J by 8 bases, with 13 bases between them. The CDR3 length is 13 residues. The CDR3 loop reads CASSMSRVSGYTF. The CDR3 bases are TGTGCCAGTAGTATGTCCAGGGTGAGCGGCTACACCTTC.

The chain combines TRBV24-1 with TRBJ2-3, with TRBD2 matching 11 bases. The trim removed 3 bases at V and 2 bases at J, leaving 3 bases unmatched. Germline CDR1 is KGHDR and CDR2 is SFDVKD. The CDR3 extends over 16 amino acids. In nucleotides, the CDR3 is TGTGCCACCAGTGATACGACTAGCGGGATCACAGATACGCAGTATTTT. Protein product: CATSDTTSGITDTQYF.

This chain connects TRBV4-2 to TRBJ2-2; 8 nucleotides align to TRBD2. The V segment lost 3 bases and the J segment 2 bases; nucleotides outside the gene matches: 5. Germline V gives CDR1 LGHNA, CDR2 YNFKEQ. The CDR3 loop spans 16 amino acids. CDR3 nucleotide sequence: TGTGCCAGCAGCCAGGAGGGACTAGGTAACACCGGGGAGCTGTTTTTT. Its translation is CASSQEGLGNTGELFF.

The chain links TRBV18 to TRBJ2-2; 13 bases are shared with TRBD2. Germline V lookup: CDR1 KGHSH, CDR2 LQKENI. The ends lost 3 bases at V and 2 bases at J; junction bases unmatched: 0. The CDR3 runs to 16 residues. CDR3 residues: CASSPGLAGNTGELFF. The CDR3 DNA reads as TGTGCCAGCTCACCGGGACTAGCGGGAAACACCGGGGAGCTGTTTTTT.

The V gene is TRBV27, the J gene TRBJ1-3; 11 nucleotides align to TRBD1. With V trimmed by 5 bases and J by 6 bases, 9 bases remained unmatched. CDR1 and CDR2 from the germline V gene are MNHEY and SMNVEV (reference sequence). The CDR3 has 16 residues. CDR3 bases: TGTGCCAGCAGTCCAAGGACAGGGGGCCGTGAAAACACCATATATTTT. Its translation: CASSPRTGGRENTIYF.

The chain uses TRBV25-1 and TRBJ1-1; a weak D match, TRBD1 (5 bases). The ends were cut back, 4 bases at V and 5 bases at J, with 17 bases in the middle. CDR1 is MGHDK and CDR2 is SYGVNS in the germline V gene. The CDR3 is 15 amino acids. The CDR3 region has the DNA TGTGCCAGCAGTGGACGGCAGGGAGGTTGGACTGAAGCTTTCTTT. The encoded protein is CASSGRQGGWTEAFF.

This clone was seen more than once but under ten times. The rearrangement uses TRBV6-5 and TRBJ1-2, with a weak D call TRBD1 (5 bases). The germline gives CDR1 MNHEY, CDR2 SVGAGI. V gave up 2 bases and J gave up 7 bases, with 17 bases separating them. The length of the CDR3 is 15 residues. This CDR3 is CASSYTEGGVGGYTF. In DNA, the CDR3 is TGTGCCAGCAGTTACACCGAAGGAGGGGTCGGTGGCTACACCTTC.

The chain uses TRBV25-1 and TRBJ1-5; the match to TRBD1 covers 8 bases. Germline lookup yields CDR1 MGHDK and CDR2 SYGVNS. The CDR3 sequence is 13 residues long. The V and J ends lost 5 bases and 9 bases, in that order; junction bases with no gene match: 6. CDR3 residues: CASSRTGTRPQHF. CDR3 DNA sequence: TGTGCCAGCAGTCGGACAGGGACCCGGCCCCAGCATTTT. Looking up the rest from reference TRBV25-1 and TRBJ1-5 gives the full variable domain: EADIYQTPRYLVIGTGKKITLECSQTMGHDKMYWYQQDPGMELHLIHYSYGVNSTEKGDLSSESTVSRIRTEHFPLTLESARPSHTSQYLCASSRTGTRPQHFGDGTRLSIL.

This clone has a single count. The chain joins TRBV19 to TRBJ2-3; D is perhaps TRBD1 (6 bases). Trimming stripped 5 bases from V and 6 bases from J, with 21 bases between. The CDR3 is 16 amino acids. Germline CDR1 and CDR2: LNHDA and SQIVND (reference sequence). DNA of the CDR3: TGTGCCAGTAGTGCTCGAACAGGGTCTGATGCCGATACGCAGTATTTT. Protein: CASSARTGSDADTQYF.

The V and J genes are TRBV5-8 and TRBJ2-2, with a possible D match to TRBD1 (6 bases). The CDR3 length is 15 residues. Germline loops: CDR1 SGHTS, CDR2 YDEGEE. The germline V and J ends were trimmed by 5 bases and 3 bases, with 14 bases remaining between them. CDR3 in amino acids: CASRKQGDYTGELFF. The CDR3 nucleotides read TGTGCCAGCAGGAAACAGGGAGACTACACCGGGGAGCTGTTTTTT.

Only one count was recorded for this clone. The chain is built from TRBV27 and TRBJ2-7, with D tentatively TRBD2 (5 bases). Trimming took off 2 bases at V and 3 bases at J, with 8 bases between the two ends. Germline loops: CDR1 MNHEY, CDR2 SMNVEV (reference sequence). The CDR3 loop spans 13 amino acids. CDR3 residues: CASSLSGRYEQYV. The CDR3 nucleotides are TGTGCCAGCAGTTTAAGCGGACGCTACGAGCAGTACGTC.

This clone was seen a handful of times. The rearrangement uses TRBV24-1 and TRBJ1-5, with 7 nucleotides matching TRBD1. J lost 7 bases, V lost 1 base, and 0 bases had no gene match. This CDR3 is built from 13 residues. Germline assignment: CDR1 KGHDR and CDR2 SFDVKD. CDR3 coding DNA: TGTGCCACCAGTGATTTAGGGGGCCAGCCCCAGCATTTT. It yields the protein CATSDLGGQPQHF.

The chain's CDR3 is CSVEMDRATYEQYV. The CDR3 DNA is TGCAGCGTTGAGATGGACAGGGCTACCTACGAGCAGTACGTC. The chain joins TRBV29-1 to TRBJ2-7; TRBD1 agrees at 8 bases. The CDR3 consists of 14 residues. The ends lost 3 bases at V and 2 bases at J; junction bases unmatched: 6. Per germline, CDR1 SQVTM and CDR2 ANQGSEA.

This sequence joins TRBV2 and TRBJ2-3; TRBD2 aligns across 9 bases. This CDR3 is built from 17 residues. Germline lookup yields CDR1 SNHLY and CDR2 FYNNEI. With 6 bases clipped from V and 1 base from J, the junction kept 11 bases outside the gene matches. For the CDR3, the DNA is TGTGCCAGCAGCCAAATGGGAGGCGGGGGGGGCACAGATACGCAGTATTTT. Translated: CASSQMGGGGGTDTQYF.

The chain carries TRBV28 and TRBJ1-5; D unresolved. Germline V CDR1 and CDR2: MDHEN, SYDVKM. Trimming pared 6 bases from V and 7 bases from J, leaving 22 bases between. The CDR3 length is 16 residues. The CDR3 sequence: CASSNPWGVSKQPQHF. The CDR3 DNA follows: TGTGCCAGCAGCAACCCCTGGGGAGTTTCAAAACAGCCCCAGCATTTT. Using reference TRBV28 and TRBJ1-5 for the parts outside the CDR3, the full variable domain is DVKVTQSSRYLVKRTGEKVFLECVQDMDHENMFWYRQDPGLGLRLIYFSYDVKMKEKGDIPEGYSVSREKKERFSLILESASTNQTSMYLCASSNPWGVSKQPQHFGDGTRLSIL.